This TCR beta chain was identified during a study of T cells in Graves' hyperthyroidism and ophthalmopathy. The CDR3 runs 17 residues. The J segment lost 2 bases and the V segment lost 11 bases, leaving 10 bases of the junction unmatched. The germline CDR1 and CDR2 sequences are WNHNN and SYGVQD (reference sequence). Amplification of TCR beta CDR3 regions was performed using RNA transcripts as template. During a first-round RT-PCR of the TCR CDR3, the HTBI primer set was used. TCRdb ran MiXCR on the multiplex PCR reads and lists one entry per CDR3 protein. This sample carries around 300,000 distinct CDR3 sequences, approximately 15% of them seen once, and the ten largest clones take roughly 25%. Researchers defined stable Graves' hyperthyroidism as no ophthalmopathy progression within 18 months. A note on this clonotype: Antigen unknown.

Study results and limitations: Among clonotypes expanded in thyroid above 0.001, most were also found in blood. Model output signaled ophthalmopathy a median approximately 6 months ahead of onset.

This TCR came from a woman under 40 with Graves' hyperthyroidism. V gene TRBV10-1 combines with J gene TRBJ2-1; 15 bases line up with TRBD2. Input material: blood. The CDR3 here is CAPRGLAGGRAYNEQFF. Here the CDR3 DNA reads TGCGCCCCACGAGGACTAGCGGGAGGGCGGGCCTACAATGAGCAGTTCTTC.